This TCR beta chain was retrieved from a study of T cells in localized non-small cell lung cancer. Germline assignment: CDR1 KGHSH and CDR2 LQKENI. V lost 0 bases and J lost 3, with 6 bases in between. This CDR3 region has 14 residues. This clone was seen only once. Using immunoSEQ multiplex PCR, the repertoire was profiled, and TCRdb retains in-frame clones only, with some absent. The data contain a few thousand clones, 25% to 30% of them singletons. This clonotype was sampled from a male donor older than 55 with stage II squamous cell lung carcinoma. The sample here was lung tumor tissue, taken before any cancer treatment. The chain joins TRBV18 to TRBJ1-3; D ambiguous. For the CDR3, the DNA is TGTGCCAGCTCACCACCGGCGAATGGAAACACCATATATTTT. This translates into CASSPPANGNTIYF.